This TCR beta chain was found in a study of shared clonotypes between healthy human individuals. Study-wide background: Three plates each covered CD4 naive and memory; CD8 naive two, CD8 memory one. Findings and caveats of the study: It was the non-shared clonotypes that had lower generation probabilities than clonotypes shared by all four donors.

Positively selected for CCR7, the CD45RO-negative cells used as naive CD8 cells excluded terminally differentiated effector memory CD45RA+ cells. Details on this clone: Its matching antigen is unknown.

V was shortened by 6 bases and J by 9 bases, with 22 bases between the two germline ends. The CDR3 is 14 residues long. Germline CDR1 is SGDLS and CDR2 is YYNGEE. The repertoire was sequenced with immunoSEQ multiplex PCR; TCRdb's copy has only in-frame clones and lacks some. The sample includes approximately 590,000 clones, 95% of them seen just once. This receptor was taken from a young woman in good health. Sequencing was carried out using naive CD8+ T cells sorted from blood. This chain links TRBV9 with TRBJ2-7; D might be TRBD2 (6 bases). Here the CDR3 reads CASNLDPKEGVQYF. CDR3 coding DNA: TGTGCCAGCAACCTGGACCCTAAGGAGGGTGTGCAGTACTTC.